This T cell receptor (beta chain) was observed in a study of shared clonotypes between healthy human individuals. Sequencing was performed with immunoSEQ multiplex PCR; in TCRdb, only in-frame clones are kept and a portion is missing. The sample lists about 1.5 million clones; 95% to 99% were seen once. The specimen sequenced was naive CD4+ T cells sorted from blood. Subset denoted: CD45RA+ positively selected. The receptor was isolated from a man aged 25-45 years in good health.

The CDR3 DNA reads TGTGCCGTCCGGGACAGGGCATTATCTGGGGCCAACGTCCTGACTTTC. This sequence encodes CAVRDRALSGANVLTF. This rearrangement joins TRBV7-6 to TRBJ2-6; TRBD1 matches at 9 bases. The length of the CDR3 is 16 residues. The trim removed 11 bases at V and 1 base at J, leaving 9 bases unmatched. Germline values: CDR1 SGHVS, CDR2 FNYEAQ. The full variable domain, completed using reference TRBV7-6 and TRBJ2-6, is GAGVSQSPRYKVTKRGQDVALRCDPISGHVSLYWYRQALGQGPEFLTYFNYEAQQDKSGLPNDRFSAERPEGSISTLTIQRTEQRDSAMYRCAVRDRALSGANVLTFGAGSRLTVL.